Given below is one T cell receptor beta chain in context. A junction boundary mismatches the germline segment, possibly from a read error. This sample is drawn from a study of T cells in Graves' hyperthyroidism and ophthalmopathy. The source material, RNA transcripts, was used to amplify TCR beta CDR3 regions. A set of HTBI primers served as the primers for a first-round RT-PCR of the TCR CDR3. TCRdb itself ran the multiplex PCR reads through MiXCR, one entry per CDR3 protein. The repertoire has about 640,000 distinct CDR3 sequences, 20% of them found once; the top ten carry 34%. The CDR3 extends over 16 amino acids. From germline, CDR1 is MNHEY and CDR2 SVGEGT.

This chain links TRBV6-2 or TRBV6-3 with TRBJ2-7, with D hard to call. This clonotype was sampled from a man aged 30-40 years with Graves' ophthalmopathy. The sequenced sample consisted of blood. The CDR3 loop reads CASSYGPVGVSYGQYF. CDR3 sequence (DNA): TGTGCCAGCAGTTACGGTCCCGTTGGGGTGTCCTACGGGCAGTACTTC.